The 27 T cell receptor beta chains in this list originate from one sample, sequenced in a study of blood T cell repertoires in COVID-19. Profiling relied on immunoSEQ multiplex PCR, and the TCRdb table lists in-frame clones only, not all of them. The sample records under 300,000 clones, approximately 83% being singletons. Sequencing used peripheral blood. These receptors came from a woman in her 70s with acute or convalescent COVID-19.

The V call is TRBV9, the J call TRBJ1-2; 7 nucleotides agree with TRBD1. The CDR3 has 13 amino acids. Germline CDR1 and CDR2: SGDLS and YYNGEE. Trimming took 3 bases from V and 8 from J; bases not matched to a gene: 7. This CDR3 reads CASSASGGRGYTF. The CDR3 DNA sequence: TGTGCCAGCAGCGCATCAGGGGGTAGAGGCTACACCTTC.

The rearrangement uses TRBV2 and TRBJ1-5; TRBD1 matches at 8 bases. There are 17 residues in the CDR3. Germline loops: CDR1 SNHLY, CDR2 FYNNEI. After removal of 6 bases from V and 0 bases from J, the junction contained 10 bases not matched to a gene. The CDR3 loop is CASSRRTGRSSNQPQHF. The CDR3 DNA follows: TGTGCCAGCAGCCGACGGACAGGGAGAAGTAGCAATCAGCCCCAGCATTTT.

This chain connects TRBV4-1 to TRBJ1-5; no firm D call. This CDR3 contains 15 residues. CDR1 and CDR2 (germline): MGHRA, YSYEKL. Trimming stripped 0 bases from V and 5 bases from J, with 11 bases between. The CDR3 spells CASSQDAWGDQPQHF. The CDR3 DNA follows: TGCGCCAGCAGCCAAGACGCTTGGGGAGATCAGCCCCAGCATTTT.

The chain joins TRBV9 to TRBJ1-2; D perhaps matches TRBD1 (5 bases). V was pared by 4 bases and J by 4 bases, with 17 bases between. Germline CDR1 is SGDLS and CDR2 is YYNGEE. The CDR3 has 15 residues. The CDR3 loop reads CASSPSPGGSYGYTF. Here the CDR3 DNA reads TGTGCCAGCAGCCCCTCCCCTGGGGGGAGCTATGGCTACACCTTC.

This chain connects TRBV7-8 to TRBJ2-7; no reliable D call. Germline CDR1 SGHVS, CDR2 FQNEAQ. The CDR3 extends over 15 amino acids. The germline V and J ends were trimmed by 2 bases and 2 bases, with 13 bases remaining between them. CDR3 sequence (DNA): TGTGCCAGCAGCTTAAGAAGCCTACCAACCTACGAGCAGTACTTC. Encoded protein: CASSLRSLPTYEQYF.

This clone was seen once. This rearrangement joins TRBV6-5 to TRBJ1-1, with D unclear. Germline V gene lookup returns CDR1 MNHEY and CDR2 SVGAGI. This CDR3 is 14 amino acids long. Trimming removed 7 bases at V and 1 base at J, with 13 bases between. The CDR3 coding sequence is TGTGCCAGCACCCAGGCTAGCCGGAACACTGAAGCTTTCTTT. Translation gives CASTQASRNTEAFF.

The chain links TRBV6-6 to TRBJ2-7; no clear D gene. The length of the CDR3 is 11 residues. The V and J ends lost 4 bases and 7 bases respectively, with 8 bases between them. Germline V gives CDR1 MNHNY, CDR2 SVGAGI (reference sequence). CDR3 DNA: TGTGCCAGCAGTTCCAAACGGGAGCAGTACTTC. Translated, it gives CASSSKREQYF.

In DNA, the CDR3 is TGTGCCAGCAGCGCGGAAGTCAGGGGACCGGAGGAGACCCAGTACTTC. Translating gives CASSAEVRGPEETQYF. The gene calls are TRBV7-9 and TRBJ2-5, with D perhaps matching TRBD1 (6 bases). Germline-derived CDR1 and CDR2 are SEHNR and FQNEAQ (reference sequence). V shed 5 bases and J shed 5 bases, with 21 bases lying between them. This CDR3 is 16 amino acids long.

The genes are TRBV19 and TRBJ2-3, with a tentative D call TRBD2 (5 bases). CDR1 is LNHDA and CDR2 is SQIVND in the germline V gene (reference sequence). The CDR3 is 17 residues long. The V end lost 9 bases, the J end lost 0 bases, and 22 bases lay between the germline ends. The CDR3 DNA follows: TGTGCCAGCTCCCCTCCACGGACTGGGCGTAGCACAGATACGCAGTATTTT. It codes for CASSPPRTGRSTDTQYF.

This clone was recorded only once. This chain uses TRBV24-1 with TRBJ2-1; 9 bases fit TRBD1. The junction had 11 bases not matched to a gene; V was cut back by 3 bases and J by 0 bases. The CDR3 totals 19 residues. Per germline, CDR1 KGHDR and CDR2 SFDVKD. This chain's CDR3 is CATSDLDRGTSSSYNEQFF. The CDR3 DNA is TGTGCCACCAGTGATCTGGACAGGGGCACTTCGAGCTCCTACAATGAGCAGTTCTTC.

The chain combines TRBV4-1 with TRBJ2-6, with unresolved D. The V gene's germline CDR1 is MGHRA and CDR2 YSYEKL. The V end was cut by 1 base, the J end by 3 bases, with 4 bases between. CDR3 length equals 14 residues. This CDR3 is CASSQVGGANVLTF. The CDR3 DNA follows: TGCGCCAGCAGCCAAGTCGGTGGGGCCAACGTCCTGACTTTC.

As DNA, the CDR3 is TGTGCCAGCAGTGAAACCGCGGGGGGGTTAACCCTCAACACCATATATTTT. Amino acid sequence: CASSETAGGLTLNTIYF. The V gene is TRBV6-1, the J gene TRBJ1-3; D possibly corresponds to TRBD1 (5 bases). Trimming pared 2 bases from V and 7 bases from J, leaving 21 bases between. Germline V CDR1 and CDR2: MNHNS, SASEGT. This CDR3 is 17 amino acids long.

This chain connects TRBV29-1 to TRBJ1-2; 7 nucleotides agree with TRBD1. Germline V CDR1 and CDR2: SQVTM, ANQGSEA. The trim removed 4 bases at V and 2 bases at J, leaving 4 bases unmatched. This CDR3 is 13 amino acids long. CDR3: CSVVRGPNYGYTF. Here the CDR3 DNA reads TGCAGCGTTGTAAGGGGGCCCAACTATGGCTACACCTTC. Based on the CDR3 plus reference TRBV29-1 and TRBJ1-2, the full variable domain is SAVISQKPSRDICQRGTSLTIQCQVDSQVTMMFWYRQQPGQSLTLIATANQGSEATYESGFVIDKFPISRPNLTFSTLTVSNMSPEDSSIYLCSVVRGPNYGYTFGSGTRLTVV.

This clone appeared a single time. The chain employs TRBV5-1 and TRBJ1-1, with D maybe TRBD1 (6 bases). Germline V gives CDR1 SGHRS, CDR2 YFSETQ. The CDR3 contains 16 residues. The V end was cut by 2 bases, the J end by 5 bases, with 19 bases between. This chain's CDR3 is CASSLWGNVQGTEAFF. CDR3 nucleotide sequence: TGCGCCAGCAGCTTATGGGGGAACGTCCAGGGGACTGAAGCTTTCTTT.

This chain connects TRBV2 to TRBJ2-3; 10 bases match TRBD2. The CDR3 runs to 16 residues. V shed 5 bases, J shed 0 bases, and the junction held 5 bases outside the gene matches. Germline V lookup: CDR1 SNHLY, CDR2 FYNNEI. The CDR3 DNA sequence: TGTGCCAGCAGTCCAGCGGGGGGGGCCAGCACAGATACGCAGTATTTT. This gives the protein CASSPAGGASTDTQYF. Full variable domain (rest looked up from reference TRBV2 and TRBJ2-3): EPEVTQTPSHQVTQMGQEVILRCVPISNHLYFYWYRQILGQKVEFLVSFYNNEISEKSEIFDDQFSVERPDGSNFTLKIRSTKLEDSAMYFCASSPAGGASTDTQYFGPGTRLTVL.

In its sample, this clone was seen a few times. Here the CDR3 DNA reads TGTGCCAGCAGCTCAAATCAGGACAGGAGGCATCAGCCCCAGCATTTT. It yields the protein CASSSNQDRRHQPQHF. The chain uses TRBV12-1 and TRBJ1-5; the DNA was not compared with TRBD1, the D call given in the table. TRBV12-1 is termed a pseudogene. The CDR3 spans 16 residues.

The chain employs TRBV27 and TRBJ2-1; 9 bases line up with TRBD2. The V gene end was trimmed by 6 bases and the J gene end by 9 bases; junction bases not matched to a gene: 12. Germline lookup yields CDR1 MNHEY and CDR2 SMNVEV (reference sequence). The CDR3 is 15 residues long. The CDR3 here is CASSPGAGGLPEQFF. The DNA of the CDR3 is TGTGCCAGCAGCCCTGGAGCGGGGGGCCTGCCTGAGCAGTTCTTC.

The chain is built from TRBV5-8 and TRBJ2-5, with D possibly TRBD1 on 6 matching bases. Germline V CDR1 and CDR2: SGHTS, YDEGEE. The V gene lost 0 bases and the J gene lost 4 bases, with 13 bases spanning the gap. This CDR3 region has 15 residues. CDR3 residues: CASSLEGVRGETQYF. CDR3 coding DNA: TGTGCCAGCAGCTTGGAGGGGGTACGGGGAGAGACCCAGTACTTC.

The V call is TRBV14, the J call TRBJ1-2; 7 nucleotides align to TRBD1. Per germline, CDR1 SGHDN and CDR2 FVKESK. The V gene end was trimmed by 3 bases and the J gene end by 4 bases; junction bases not matched to a gene: 11. The CDR3 consists of 16 residues. This CDR3 reads CASSQTLGQPFYGYTF. The CDR3 coding sequence is TGTGCCAGCAGCCAGACGTTGGGACAGCCTTTCTATGGCTACACCTTC.

The J gene is TRBJ2-5, the V gene TRBV3-1 (or the pseudogene TRBV3-2); the D gene is possibly TRBD1 (5 bases). Trimming left V 0 bases short and J 7 bases short, with 9 bases between. The germline V gene has CDR1 LGHDT and CDR2 YNNKEL (reference sequence). The CDR3 sequence is 13 residues long. DNA of the CDR3: TGTGCCAGCAGCCAAGAGAGAAGGGGGACCCAGTACTTC. It specifies CASSQERRGTQYF.

This clone occurred once. The chain joins TRBV3-1 (or the pseudogene TRBV3-2) to TRBJ1-1; no definite D call. The CDR3 is 13 residues long. From germline, CDR1 is LGHDT and CDR2 YNNKEL (reference sequence). The V and J ends lost 1 base and 8 bases respectively, with 11 bases between them. Here the CDR3 reads CASSQGLLQEAFF. Written as DNA, the CDR3 is TGTGCCAGCAGCCAAGGTCTTCTGCAGGAAGCTTTCTTT.

CDR3 protein: CASSARGQNNSPLHF. The CDR3 DNA reads TGTGCCAGCAGCGCCCGCGGACAGAACAATTCACCCCTCCACTTT. V is TRBV5-8 and J is TRBJ1-6; tentative D call: TRBD1 (6 bases). V was trimmed by 4 bases and J by 7 bases, leaving 15 bases between them. The CDR3 contains 15 residues. Germline V gene sequence: CDR1 SGHTS, CDR2 YDEGEE.

The CDR3 protein is CASSRDSTGELFF. The CDR3 coding sequence is TGTGCCAGCAGTCGGGACTCCACCGGGGAGCTGTTTTTT. This chain links TRBV7-9 with TRBJ2-2, with D maybe TRBD2 (6 bases). This CDR3 is 13 amino acids long. Germline CDR1 and CDR2: SEHNR and FQNEAQ (reference sequence). The V end was cut by 6 bases, the J end by 4 bases, with 9 bases between.

The sample holds one count of this clone. The V call is TRBV10-3, the J call TRBJ1-1; D is unclear. The CDR3 consists of 15 residues. Trimming pared 7 bases from V and 8 bases from J, leaving 23 bases between. Germline CDR1 ENHRY, CDR2 SYGVKD. CDR3 DNA sequence: TGTGCCATCATGGATCGGGCCGGCGGGCCGGCGGAAGCTTTCTTT. Amino acids: CAIMDRAGGPAEAFF.

The chain has TRBV3-1 (or the pseudogene TRBV3-2) and TRBJ1-1; 7 bases map to TRBD1. This CDR3 has 13 amino acids. V gave up 7 bases and J gave up 3 bases; unmatched junction bases: 5. Looked up from germline, CDR1 is LGHDT and CDR2 is YNNKEL (reference sequence). The chain's CDR3 is CASTSGGYTEAFF. The CDR3 DNA reads TGTGCCAGCACCTCAGGGGGATACACTGAAGCTTTCTTT.

This clone was observed a handful of times. The chain links TRBV3-1 (or the pseudogene TRBV3-2) to TRBJ2-2; tentatively, D is TRBD1 (5 bases). Germline assignment: CDR1 LGHDT and CDR2 YNNKEL (reference sequence). This CDR3 has 15 amino acids. V was trimmed by 7 bases and J by 7 bases, leaving 19 bases between them. CDR3 DNA: TGTGCCAGCACCCCACAACGTACAAGGGGCGGGGAGCTGTTTTTT. It specifies CASTPQRTRGGELFF.

The chain recombines TRBV18 with TRBJ2-7; tentative D call: TRBD2 (5 bases). V was trimmed by 5 bases and J by 2 bases, leaving 10 bases between them. The CDR3 length is 13 residues. The germline V gene encodes CDR1 KGHSH and CDR2 LQKENI. The CDR3: CASSGSPPYEQYF. The DNA for the CDR3 is TGTGCCAGCTCAGGGAGCCCACCCTACGAGCAGTACTTC.